One and the same sample provided the 18 T cell receptor beta chains below, sequenced in a study of cytomegalovirus exposure and HLA in healthy donors. PCR employed 60 Vbeta and 13 Jbeta primers. Generated by immunoSEQ multiplex PCR, the TCRdb table keeps only in-frame clones and is missing some. Of 150,000 to 200,000 clones in the sample, just over 75% were seen once. Source material: PBMCs. The receptors here all came from a woman aged 25 to 45 in good health and CMV-seropositive.

The J gene is TRBJ2-1, the V gene TRBV28; the match to TRBD2 covers 16 bases. V lost 2 bases and J lost 4; bases outside the gene matches: 11. The CDR3 extends over 20 amino acids. CDR1 is MDHEN and CDR2 is SYDVKM in the germline V gene. Here the CDR3 DNA reads TGTGCCAGCAGTTTACTCGTCCCGGGACTAGCGGGAGGGCTATACAATGAGCAGTTCTTC. Translated: CASSLLVPGLAGGLYNEQFF. Drawing the rest from reference TRBV28 and TRBJ2-1, the complete variable domain is DVKVTQSSRYLVKRTGEKVFLECVQDMDHENMFWYRQDPGLGLRLIYFSYDVKMKEKGDIPEGYSVSREKKERFSLILESASTNQTSMYLCASSLLVPGLAGGLYNEQFFGPGTRLTVL.

This sequence joins TRBV23-1 and TRBJ1-1; D might be TRBD1 (5 bases). TRBV23-1 is annotated as an ORF whose role is uncertain. Between the trimmed V and J ends, which lost 3 bases and 1 base, there was a span of 18 bases. This CDR3 is built from 17 residues. The CDR3 region is CASSHVDGGGSNTEAFF. CDR3 DNA: TGCGCCAGCAGTCATGTCGACGGCGGGGGTTCGAACACTGAAGCTTTCTTT.

This clone was recorded only once. This chain joins TRBV9 and TRBJ2-7, with 7 nucleotides matching TRBD1. Germline loops: CDR1 SGDLS, CDR2 YYNGEE. This CDR3 spans 16 amino acids. J lost 2 bases, V lost 1 base, and 9 bases had no gene match. CDR3 in amino acids: CASSVSPGGQAYEQYF. The DNA of the CDR3 is TGTGCCAGCAGCGTAAGTCCCGGCGGACAGGCCTACGAGCAGTACTTC.

The V and J genes are TRBV4-2 and TRBJ2-1; 15 bases agree with TRBD2. V dropped 1 base and J dropped 8; count of bases not matched to a gene: 3. Germline assignment: CDR1 LGHNA and CDR2 YNFKEQ. This CDR3 is 16 amino acids long. The CDR3 sequence is CASSQGTSGRVDEQFF. CDR3 DNA: TGTGCCAGCAGCCAAGGGACTAGCGGGAGGGTAGATGAGCAGTTCTTC.

The rearrangement uses TRBV30 and TRBJ1-5, with D perhaps TRBD1 (5 bases). V lost 4 bases to trimming and J lost 0 bases, with 13 bases between them. The CDR3 length is 15 residues. Germline CDR1 and CDR2: GTSNPN and SVGIG (reference sequence). CDR3 loop: CAWTAGAASNQPQHF. Written as DNA, the CDR3 is TGTGCCTGGACCGCTGGGGCAGCTAGCAATCAGCCCCAGCATTTT.

The chain is built from TRBV5-1 and TRBJ1-2; D is undetermined. The CDR3 loop spans 17 amino acids. Trimming took 0 bases from V and 3 from J, leaving 18 bases between them. CDR1 is SGHRS, CDR2 YFSETQ, per germline. In nucleotides, the CDR3 is TGCGCCAGCAGCTTGGCCGTTGAGGGCGCGGGAGACTATGGCTACACCTTC. Amino acid sequence: CASSLAVEGAGDYGYTF.

This chain links TRBV19 with TRBJ2-5, with D possibly matching TRBD1 (7 bases). V shed 2 bases and J shed 2 bases, with 15 bases lying between them. The CDR3 sequence is 16 residues long. The V gene's germline CDR1 is LNHDA and CDR2 SQIVND (reference sequence). The chain's CDR3 is CASSIRQGLGQETQYF. CDR3 DNA sequence: TGTGCCAGTAGTATAAGACAGGGACTGGGACAAGAGACCCAGTACTTC.

This clone was counted a few times. This chain joins TRBV28 and TRBJ2-5, with TRBD1 as a possible D gene (6 bases). Germline V CDR1 and CDR2: MDHEN, SYDVKM. V was shortened by 4 bases and J by 2 bases, with 8 bases between the two germline ends. The CDR3 sequence is 13 residues long. The CDR3 sequence is CASSSGQQETQYF. The CDR3 DNA reads TGTGCCAGCAGTTCCGGACAGCAAGAGACCCAGTACTTC.

The chain joins TRBV27 to TRBJ2-1; 16 bases align to TRBD2. V dropped 8 bases and J dropped 7; count of bases not matched to a gene: 8. CDR3 length: 16 residues. Looked up from germline, CDR1 is MNHEY and CDR2 is SMNVEV (reference sequence). The DNA of the CDR3 is TGTGCCAGCGGGCCGGGACTAGCGGGAGGGCCGAATGAGCAGTTCTTC. Translation gives CASGPGLAGGPNEQFF.

This clone appeared a single time. The J gene is TRBJ1-5, the V gene TRBV5-5; TRBD1 agrees at 8 bases. Unmatched junction bases numbered 8, after V lost 0 bases and J lost 6 bases. This CDR3 region has 16 residues. Germline V gene sequence: CDR1 SGHKS, CDR2 YYEKEE (reference sequence). In nucleotides, the CDR3 is TGTGCCAGCAGCTTGGTTCCCAGGGGGCAAGGTCAGCCCCAGCATTTT. Translation: CASSLVPRGQGQPQHF.

The chain links TRBV5-1 to TRBJ2-1; 10 bases align to TRBD2. The CDR3 extends over 16 amino acids. The V gene end was trimmed by 4 bases and the J gene end by 6 bases; junction bases not matched to a gene: 10. Germline CDR1 SGHRS, CDR2 YFSETQ. The CDR3 DNA follows: TGCGCCAGCAGCAGTCTAGCGGGAGCGGGGGGCAATGAGCAGTTCTTC. This gives the protein CASSSLAGAGGNEQFF.

V usage is TRBV7-2 and J usage is TRBJ2-5; 8 bases align to TRBD2. V shed 2 bases and J 4 bases; nucleotides not matched to a gene: 0. The CDR3 totals 13 residues. The germline gives CDR1 SGHTA, CDR2 FQGNSA. In DNA form, the CDR3 reads TGTGCCAGCAGCTTACTAGCGGGAGAGACCCAGTACTTC. Protein: CASSLLAGETQYF.

This chain uses TRBV9 with TRBJ2-1, with D tentatively TRBD1 (6 bases). This CDR3 has 15 amino acids. In germline, CDR1 is SGDLS, CDR2 YYNGEE. V was cut by 0 bases and J by 7 bases, with 14 bases left in between. This CDR3 reads CASSVGGGEENEQFF. CDR3 nucleotide sequence: TGTGCCAGCAGCGTAGGAGGGGGAGAGGAAAATGAGCAGTTCTTC.

The chain couples TRBV4-2 to TRBJ1-1; TRBD1 aligns across 9 bases. This CDR3 spans 14 amino acids. V was clipped by 0 bases and J by 10 bases; unmatched bases: 6. CDR1 is LGHNA and CDR2 is YNFKEQ in the germline V gene. As DNA, the CDR3 is TGTGCCAGCAGCCAAGACGGACAGGGGCGTATAGCTTTCTTT. It translates to CASSQDGQGRIAFF.

The chain joins TRBV7-9 to TRBJ2-1, with D possibly matching TRBD2 (5 bases). Deletions cut 2 bases from V and 7 bases from J, with 6 bases between. CDR1 and CDR2 (germline): SEHNR, FQNEAQ (reference sequence). This CDR3 region has 12 residues. The CDR3 DNA is TGTGCCAGCAGCTTAACGGGGAATGAGCAGTTCTTC. Encoded protein: CASSLTGNEQFF.

This clone was counted between two and nine times. The chain has TRBV5-1 and TRBJ2-3; D not resolved. CDR1 is SGHRS, CDR2 YFSETQ, per germline. The V end was cut by 3 bases, the J end by 0 bases, with 14 bases between. This CDR3 is 16 amino acids long. The DNA for the CDR3 is TGCGCCAGCAGCTCCCTCCTTAGTTCTAGCACAGATACGCAGTATTTT. This codes for CASSSLLSSSTDTQYF.

This rearrangement joins TRBV2 to TRBJ2-1, with 13 bases identical to TRBD2. V lost 0 bases, J lost 6 bases, and 2 bases stayed unmatched. Germline V CDR1 and CDR2: SNHLY, FYNNEI. There are 16 residues in the CDR3. This CDR3 reads CASSEATSGRSNEQFF. CDR3 sequence (DNA): TGTGCCAGCAGTGAAGCGACTAGCGGGAGGTCCAATGAGCAGTTCTTC.

The chain uses TRBV18 and TRBJ1-2; 10 positions match TRBD1. Trimming removed 3 bases from V and 5 bases from J; junction bases left unmatched: 6. In germline, CDR1 is KGHSH, CDR2 LQKENI. CDR3 length: 15 residues. The DNA of the CDR3 is TGTGCCAGCTCACCCTCGACAGGGGGCGAATATGGCTACACCTTC. Translating gives CASSPSTGGEYGYTF.